Each of the 20 T cell receptor beta chains below was sequenced from the same sample in a study of cytomegalovirus exposure and HLA in healthy donors listed by TCRdb under 2017. Library generation was performed with the immunoSEQ multiplex PCR assay. For the multiplex PCR, a mixture combining 60 forward primers for TCR Vbeta segments and 13 reverse primers for TCR Jbeta segments was used. The source is immuneACCESS, and TCRdb retained only in-frame sequences with V and J called. Part of the clones is not carried over; for the studies checked, unresolved V genes explain less than half of this, and the remainder is unexplained. This sample lists approximately 140,000 clones; 65% to 85% were detected once. The top ten constitute approximately 6.9% of the sample. The sequencing sample was made of PBMCs. The receptors stem from a woman between 40 and 50 years old in good health and CMV-seropositive.

This clone was recorded a few times. V usage is TRBV29-1 and J usage is TRBJ2-5; TRBD2 matches at 9 bases. This CDR3 has 14 amino acids. Losses at the gene ends were 1 base for V and 7 bases for J; bases not matched to a gene: 7. The germline V gene encodes CDR1 SQVTM and CDR2 ANQGSEA. CDR3 sequence reads: CSVEGRGGRGTQYF. The CDR3 nucleotides read TGCAGCGTTGAAGGGCGGGGGGGCCGAGGGACCCAGTACTTC.

The chain uses TRBV19 and TRBJ1-5, with D possibly TRBD1 on 5 matching bases. Trimming removed 5 bases at V and 3 bases at J, with 11 bases between. The CDR3 is made up of 14 amino acids. Germline CDR1 and CDR2: LNHDA and SQIVND (reference sequence). The CDR3 nucleotides read TGTGCCAGTAGTCTTCGACAGCTCAATCAGCCCCAGCATTTT. Translation: CASSLRQLNQPQHF.

V is TRBV10-1 and J is TRBJ2-6, with 7 bases that match TRBD1. The CDR3 covers 18 residues. J gave up 4 bases and V 6 bases, and 15 bases lay outside the gene matches. The germline gives CDR1 WNHNN, CDR2 SYGVQD (reference sequence). In DNA, the CDR3 is TGCGCCAGCAGATTGGGACAGAGGGTTACGAGGGGGGCCAACGTCCTGACTTTC. Translated, it gives CASRLGQRVTRGANVLTF.

This clone was seen a few times. The chain recombines TRBV11-2 with TRBJ2-2; perhaps TRBD1 as D (6 bases). The CDR3 spans 14 residues. The V end was cut by 8 bases, the J end by 2 bases, with 12 bases between. CDR1 and CDR2 (germline): SGHAT, FQNNGV. The CDR3 protein is CASQTGSNTGELFF. The CDR3 coding sequence is TGTGCCAGCCAAACAGGGAGTAACACCGGGGAGCTGTTTTTT.

The rearrangement joins TRBV12-5 to TRBJ1-2; the match to TRBD1 covers 9 bases. V lost 3 bases and J lost 7; bases outside the gene matches: 6. CDR1 and CDR2 from the germline V gene are LGHNT and FRNRAP. CDR3 length: 14 amino acids. This CDR3 is CASGFGTGTGGYTF. The CDR3 nucleotides read TGTGCTAGTGGTTTTGGGACAGGGACTGGTGGCTACACCTTC. Full variable domain (remainder filled in from reference TRBV12-5 and TRBJ1-2): DARVTQTPRHKVTEMGQEVTMRCQPILGHNTVFWYRQTMMQGLELLAYFRNRAPLDDSGMPKDRFSAEMPDATLATLKIQPSEPRDSAVYFCASGFGTGTGGYTFGSGTRLTVV.

This clone was picked up a small number of times. The genes are TRBV30 and TRBJ2-1; 8 positions match TRBD1. V lost 3 bases, J lost 7 bases, and 11 bases stayed unmatched. This CDR3 spans 15 amino acids. Germline lookup yields CDR1 GTSNPN and CDR2 SVGIG (reference sequence). The CDR3 sequence is CAWRRIGTGRNEQFF. The CDR3 nucleotides are TGTGCCTGGAGAAGGATAGGGACAGGCCGGAATGAGCAGTTCTTC.

The chain employs TRBV7-9 and TRBJ1-3, with TRBD1 as a possible D gene (5 bases). Trimming cost V 7 bases and J 4 bases, with 14 bases left between them. Germline loops: CDR1 SEHNR, CDR2 FQNEAQ (reference sequence). This CDR3 has 14 residues. The CDR3 coding sequence is TGTGCCAGCAAACCAGGGAATTCAGGAAACACCATATATTTT. This encodes CASKPGNSGNTIYF. The full variable domain, in which reference TRBV7-9 and TRBJ1-3 provide the parts outside the CDR3, is DTGVSQNPRHKITKRGQNVTFRCDPISEHNRLYWYRQTLGQGPEFLTYFQNEAQLEKSRLLSDRFSAERPKGSFSTLEIQRTEQGDSAMYLCASKPGNSGNTIYFGEGSWLTVV.

This clone was found a few times. The gene calls are TRBV6-1 and TRBJ1-2; TRBD1 might be the D (5 bases). CDR3 length equals 13 residues. Trimming pared 2 bases from V and 4 bases from J, leaving 8 bases between. Germline V lookup: CDR1 MNHNS, CDR2 SASEGT. CDR3 amino acids: CASSERQIYGYTF. The CDR3, as DNA: TGTGCCAGCAGTGAAAGACAGATCTATGGCTACACCTTC.

J is TRBJ2-3 and V is TRBV15; D gene unclear. Germline V gene lookup returns CDR1 LNHNV and CDR2 YYDKDF (reference sequence). This CDR3 spans 15 amino acids. Trimming pared 6 bases from V and 0 bases from J, leaving 13 bases between. The CDR3 spells CATSIGRASTDTQYF. CDR3 sequence (DNA): TGTGCCACCAGTATTGGTCGAGCTAGCACAGATACGCAGTATTTT. Full variable domain (remainder filled in from reference TRBV15 and TRBJ2-3): DAMVIQNPRYQVTQFGKPVTLSCSQTLNHNVMYWYQQKSSQAPKLLFHYYDKDFNNEADTPDNFQSRRPNTSFCFLDIRSPGLGDTAMYLCATSIGRASTDTQYFGPGTRLTVL.

This CDR3 reads CASSLAPEGVYEQYF. CDR3 sequence (DNA): TGTGCCAGCAGCTTAGCGCCCGAGGGGGTCTACGAGCAGTACTTC. The chain is built from TRBV7-6 and TRBJ2-7, with D tentatively TRBD1 (6 bases). Looked up from germline, CDR1 is SGHVS and CDR2 is FNYEAQ. This CDR3 contains 15 residues. Trimming removed 0 bases at V and 3 bases at J, with 12 bases between.

Here the CDR3 reads CASSLWLQPDSNEQFF. The CDR3 DNA follows: TGCGCCAGCAGCTTGTGGTTACAACCCGATTCCAATGAGCAGTTCTTC. This sequence joins TRBV5-1 and TRBJ2-1; no clear D. This CDR3 has 16 residues. V was trimmed by 1 base and J by 6 bases, leaving 17 bases between them. CDR1 and CDR2 (germline): SGHRS, YFSETQ.

This rearrangement joins TRBV5-1 to TRBJ2-5; the match to TRBD2 covers 7 bases. V lost 1 base, J lost 4 bases, and 4 bases stayed unmatched. Germline CDR1 and CDR2: SGHRS and YFSETQ. The CDR3 length is 14 residues. Here the CDR3 reads CASSLFGEGETQYF. CDR3 coding DNA: TGCGCCAGCAGCTTGTTCGGGGAGGGAGAGACCCAGTACTTC.

The rearrangement links TRBV18 to TRBJ1-6; D is uncertain. V lost 0 bases to trimming and J lost 3 bases, with 9 bases between them. The CDR3 is 16 residues long. Germline-derived CDR1 and CDR2 are KGHSH and LQKENI. The CDR3 loop reads CASSPPGRDYNSPLHF. CDR3 DNA sequence: TGTGCCAGCTCACCACCGGGCAGAGACTATAATTCACCCCTCCACTTT.

The chain is built from TRBV7-2 and TRBJ1-4; D remains unclear. V was cut by 5 bases and J by 7 bases, with 14 bases left in between. The germline V gene encodes CDR1 SGHTA and CDR2 FQGNSA. This CDR3 is 14 amino acids long. The CDR3 region has the DNA TGTGCCAGCAGCCCATGGACGGGAGTTGAAAAACTGTTTTTT. Translating it yields CASSPWTGVEKLFF.

J is TRBJ1-1 and V is TRBV9; perhaps TRBD1 as D (5 bases). This CDR3 is built from 12 residues. Germline-derived CDR1 and CDR2 are SGDLS and YYNGEE. Between the trimmed V and J ends, which lost 0 bases and 13 bases, there was a span of 13 bases. The CDR3 nucleotides are TGTGCCAGCAGCGTAGAAGGAGGGGTTGTTTTCTTT. This sequence encodes CASSVEGGVVFF.

This rearrangement joins TRBV9 to TRBJ1-1, with D perhaps TRBD1 (5 bases). CDR1 and CDR2 (germline): SGDLS, YYNGEE. V gave up 0 bases and J gave up 1 base, with 7 bases separating them. CDR3 size: 14 residues. The CDR3 sequence: CASSVATGNTEAFF. CDR3 bases: TGTGCCAGCAGCGTAGCTACAGGGAACACTGAAGCTTTCTTT.

The J gene is TRBJ2-3, the V gene TRBV14; 7 nucleotides match TRBD2. This CDR3 region has 16 residues. The V segment lost 1 base and the J segment 1 base; nucleotides outside the gene matches: 5. Germline V gene lookup returns CDR1 SGHDN and CDR2 FVKESK. The CDR3 reads CASSQVFLAGTDTQYF. Written as DNA, the CDR3 is TGTGCCAGCAGCCAAGTGTTTCTAGCGGGCACAGATACGCAGTATTTT.

The chain combines TRBV29-1 with TRBJ2-3, with 7 nucleotides matching TRBD2. The CDR3 sequence is 15 residues long. Trimming removed 0 bases from V and 1 base from J; junction bases left unmatched: 4. CDR1 is SQVTM and CDR2 is ANQGSEA in the germline V gene. The CDR3 loop reads CSVEDVRGGTDTQYF. CDR3 in DNA: TGCAGCGTTGAAGATGTCCGGGGGGGCACAGATACGCAGTATTTT.

The V gene is TRBV6-5, the J gene TRBJ1-2, with 8 bases that match TRBD1. This CDR3 region has 14 residues. From germline, CDR1 is MNHEY and CDR2 SVGAGI. V shed 2 bases and J 7 bases; nucleotides not matched to a gene: 6. The CDR3 sequence: CASSYDRGTGGYTF. Here the CDR3 DNA reads TGTGCCAGCAGTTACGACAGGGGAACGGGTGGCTACACCTTC.

This clone has just a few counts. The CDR3 DNA is TGTGCCAGCAGCCAACCCGGACAGGGGCACACTGAAGCTTTCTTT. Encoded protein: CASSQPGQGHTEAFF. The chain couples TRBV4-2 to TRBJ1-1, with 9 bases lining up with TRBD1. V dropped 2 bases and J dropped 3; count of bases not matched to a gene: 4. Per germline, CDR1 LGHNA and CDR2 YNFKEQ. The CDR3 sequence is 15 residues long.